This passage covers 5 T cell receptor beta chains from one sample sequenced in a study of cytomegalovirus exposure and HLA in healthy donors. The PCR ran on 60 Vbeta and 13 Jbeta primers. Sequenced by immunoSEQ multiplex PCR; TCRdb stores in-frame clones only, minus some. Here the sample spans 65,000 to 85,000 clones, about 75% being singletons. The sample taken for sequencing was PBMCs. The receptors were gathered from a man aged 60-69 years in good health and CMV-seropositive.

The J gene is TRBJ1-1, the V gene TRBV5-5; 10 bases are a match to TRBD1. Trimming at V came to 0 bases and at J to 7 bases, leaving 9 bases not matched to a gene. This CDR3 comprises 16 residues. In germline, CDR1 is SGHKS, CDR2 YYEKEE (reference sequence). CDR3 in DNA: TGTGCCAGCAGCTTGGCCCCGACAGGGGGCCAAGATGAAGCTTTCTTT. Amino acid sequence: CASSLAPTGGQDEAFF.

This chain joins TRBV5-1 and TRBJ2-7, with TRBD2 as a possible D gene (5 bases). The length of the CDR3 is 12 residues. V lost 3 bases and J lost 3, with 7 bases in between. Germline V lookup: CDR1 SGHRS, CDR2 YFSETQ. CDR3 residues: CASSSGLYEQYF. CDR3 nucleotides: TGCGCCAGCAGCTCCGGACTCTACGAGCAGTACTTC. Full variable domain (remainder filled in from reference TRBV5-1 and TRBJ2-7): KAGVTQTPRYLIKTRGQQVTLSCSPISGHRSVSWYQQTPGQGLQFLFEYFSETQRNKGNFPGRFSGRQFSNSRSEMNVSTLELGDSALYLCASSSGLYEQYFGPGTRLTVT.

The chain carries TRBV5-4 and TRBJ2-7, with 12 bases aligning to TRBD2. The CDR3 contains 14 residues. Per the germline V gene, CDR1 is SGHNT and CDR2 is YYREEE (reference sequence). V dropped 3 bases and J dropped 3; count of bases not matched to a gene: 1. As DNA, the CDR3 is TGTGCCAGCAGCTGGACTAGCGGGGACTACGAGCAGTACTTC. Amino acids: CASSWTSGDYEQYF. Supplemented by reference TRBV5-4 and TRBJ2-7, the full variable domain reads ETGVTQSPTHLIKTRGQQVTLRCSSQSGHNTVSWYQQALGQGPQFIFQYYREEENGRGNFPPRFSGLQFPNYSSELNVNALELDDSALYLCASSWTSGDYEQYFGPGTRLTVT.

The chain couples TRBV7-9 to TRBJ2-5, with D uncertain. Germline CDR1 reads SEHNR; CDR2 reads FQNEAQ (reference sequence). Trimming took 3 bases from V and 5 from J, leaving 10 bases between them. There are 13 residues in the CDR3. CDR3 residues: CASSFPRLETQYF. The CDR3 DNA sequence: TGTGCCAGCAGCTTCCCCCGTCTCGAGACCCAGTACTTC.

The rearrangement uses TRBV9 and TRBJ1-3; TRBD1 is a possible D gene (6 bases). From germline, CDR1 is SGDLS and CDR2 YYNGEE. The CDR3 covers 19 residues. The ends were cut back, 3 bases at V and 0 bases at J, with 22 bases in the middle. The CDR3 nucleotides are TGTGCCAGCAGCGCTTATCCTCACTATCAGGGGATCTCTGGAAACACCATATATTTT. Protein product: CASSAYPHYQGISGNTIYF.